This T cell receptor beta chain was identified during a study of blood T cell repertoires in COVID-19. Across the study: COVID-19 samples collected from the United States, Italy and Spain covered acute and convalescent phases.

Living in about two dozen US areas, the participants were between about 18 and 100 years of age. Cohort assignment relied on participant-reported clinical history. Authors' methods: Cell counts per sample came from amplifying reference gene primers. Sequencing used immunoSEQ multiplex PCR; TCRdb keeps in-frame clones, though not all of them. Clonal size and the V and J genes are those of that table, whereas D and trimming came from the DNA. The profile shows roughly 330,000 clones, 80% to 90% of them singletons. Germline CDR1 SGHDT, CDR2 YYEEEE. This CDR3 contains 17 residues. The V and J ends lost 0 bases and 9 bases, in that order; junction bases with no gene match: 16.

The TCR sequence derives from a man in his thirties or forties who had recovered from COVID-19. This rearrangement joins TRBV5-6 to TRBJ1-2; TRBD1 matches 8 bases. Sequencing was carried out using PBMCs or T cells enriched from blood (not recorded which). CDR3 in DNA: TGTGCCAGCAGCTTGGGTGCAGCAGGGGGCCCAACAAGGAGCTACACCTTC. This translates into CASSLGAAGGPTRSYTF.